These 2 T cell receptor beta chains were all obtained from the same sample, sequenced in a study of T cells in Graves' hyperthyroidism and ophthalmopathy. Amplified TCR beta CDR3 regions derived from RNA transcripts. The study used the HTBI primer set for a first-round RT-PCR of the TCR CDR3. TCRdb itself ran the multiplex PCR reads through MiXCR, one entry per CDR3 protein. Of 600,000 to 900,000 distinct CDR3 sequences detected, over 15% appear once; the ten largest clones hold over 7.5%. The sequenced sample consisted of blood. The receptors here all came from a young man with Graves' hyperthyroidism.

This clonotype has more than one count but fewer than ten. The chain has TRBV12-3 or TRBV12-4 and TRBJ1-1; TRBD1 is a possible D gene (5 bases). V dropped 5 bases and J dropped 2 bases, with 12 bases sitting between them. This CDR3 is 14 amino acids long. The CDR3 DNA is TGTGCCAGCAGTGGGGGACCTTTTAACACTGAAGCTTTCTTT. Translated, it gives CASSGGPFNTEAFF.

A few counts support this clonotype. The chain combines TRBV28 with TRBJ2-7; TRBD1 matches at 7 bases. The CDR3 spans 15 residues. V dropped 6 bases and J dropped 8; count of bases not matched to a gene: 16. The germline V gene encodes CDR1 MDHEN and CDR2 SYDVKM. The CDR3: CASRGGRASLYKQYF. DNA for the CDR3: TGTGCCAGCAGAGGGGGCAGGGCTTCTTTGTACAAGCAGTACTTC.